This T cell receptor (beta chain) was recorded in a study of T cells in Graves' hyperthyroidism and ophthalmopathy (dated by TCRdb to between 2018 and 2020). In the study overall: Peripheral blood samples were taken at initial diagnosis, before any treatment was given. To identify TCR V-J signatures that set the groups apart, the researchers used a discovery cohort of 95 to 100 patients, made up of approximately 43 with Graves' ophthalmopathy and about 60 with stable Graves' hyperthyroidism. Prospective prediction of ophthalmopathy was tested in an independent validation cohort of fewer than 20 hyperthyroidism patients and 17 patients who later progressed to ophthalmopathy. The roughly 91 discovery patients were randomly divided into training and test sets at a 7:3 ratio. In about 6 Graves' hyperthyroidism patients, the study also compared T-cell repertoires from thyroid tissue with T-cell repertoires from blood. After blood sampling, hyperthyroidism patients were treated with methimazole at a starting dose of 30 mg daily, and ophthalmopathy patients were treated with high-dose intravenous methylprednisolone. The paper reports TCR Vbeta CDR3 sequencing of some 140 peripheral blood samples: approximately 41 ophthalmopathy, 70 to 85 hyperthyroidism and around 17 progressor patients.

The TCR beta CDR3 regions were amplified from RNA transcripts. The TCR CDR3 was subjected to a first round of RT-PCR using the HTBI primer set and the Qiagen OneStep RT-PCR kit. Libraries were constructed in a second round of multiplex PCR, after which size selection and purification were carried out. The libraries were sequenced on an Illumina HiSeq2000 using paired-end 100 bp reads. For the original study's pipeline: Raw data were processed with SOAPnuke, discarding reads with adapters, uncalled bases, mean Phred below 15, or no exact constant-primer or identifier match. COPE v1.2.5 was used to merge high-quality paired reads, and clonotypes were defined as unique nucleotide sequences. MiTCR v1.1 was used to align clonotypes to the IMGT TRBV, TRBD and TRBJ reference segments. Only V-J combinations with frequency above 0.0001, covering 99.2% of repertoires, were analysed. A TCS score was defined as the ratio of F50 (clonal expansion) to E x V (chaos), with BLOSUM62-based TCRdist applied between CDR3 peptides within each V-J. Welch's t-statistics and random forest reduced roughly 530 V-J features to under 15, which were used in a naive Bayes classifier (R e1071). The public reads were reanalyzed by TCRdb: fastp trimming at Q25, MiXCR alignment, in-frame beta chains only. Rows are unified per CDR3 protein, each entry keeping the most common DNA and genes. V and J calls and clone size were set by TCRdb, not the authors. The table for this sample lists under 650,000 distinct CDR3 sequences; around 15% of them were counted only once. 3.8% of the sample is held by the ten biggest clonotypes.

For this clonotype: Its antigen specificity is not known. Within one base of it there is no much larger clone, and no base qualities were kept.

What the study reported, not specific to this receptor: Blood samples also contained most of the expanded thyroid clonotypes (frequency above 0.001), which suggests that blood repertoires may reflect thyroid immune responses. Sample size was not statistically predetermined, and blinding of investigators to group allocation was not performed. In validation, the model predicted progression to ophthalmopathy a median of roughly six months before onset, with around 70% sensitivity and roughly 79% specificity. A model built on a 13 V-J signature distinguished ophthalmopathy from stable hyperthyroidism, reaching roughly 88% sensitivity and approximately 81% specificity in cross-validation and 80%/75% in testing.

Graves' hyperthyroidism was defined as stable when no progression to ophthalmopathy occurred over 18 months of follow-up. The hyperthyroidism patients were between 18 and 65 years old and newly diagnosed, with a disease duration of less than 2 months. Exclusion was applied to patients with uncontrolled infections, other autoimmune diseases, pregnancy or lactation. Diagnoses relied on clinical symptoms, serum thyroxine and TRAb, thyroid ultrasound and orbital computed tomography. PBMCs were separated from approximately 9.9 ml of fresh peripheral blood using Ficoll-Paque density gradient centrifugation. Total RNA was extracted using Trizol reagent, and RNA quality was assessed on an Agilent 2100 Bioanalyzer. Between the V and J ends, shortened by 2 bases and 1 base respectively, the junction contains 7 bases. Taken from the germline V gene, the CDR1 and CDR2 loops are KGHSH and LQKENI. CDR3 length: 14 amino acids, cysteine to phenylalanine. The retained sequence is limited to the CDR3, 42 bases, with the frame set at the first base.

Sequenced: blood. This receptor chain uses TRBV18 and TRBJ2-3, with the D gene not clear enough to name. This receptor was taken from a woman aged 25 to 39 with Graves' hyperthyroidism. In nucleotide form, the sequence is TGTGCCAGCTCACCAGGGGTGGGCACAGATACGCAGTATTTT. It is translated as CASSPGVGTDTQYF.